A selection of T cell receptor beta chains follows, all from one sample in a study of early T cells in non-severe SARS-CoV-2 infection. TCRdb called the 5' RACE reads again in MiXCR, with one record for every CDR3 protein. The table records around 80,000 distinct CDR3 sequences, around 11% of them present only once. Sequencing used whole blood, obtained at baseline. All receptors derive from an adult who was a healthcare worker with PCR-confirmed SARS-CoV-2 infection or an uninfected control (not recorded which). CDR3s include the opening cysteine and the closing phenylalanine or tryptophan. D genes are given only for firm matches. Clone size appears in some rows only: once, few, many, or a class for an expanded clone.

cdr3_aa cdr3_nt j_call v_call clone_size d_call
CASSPGTGYEKLFF TGTGCCAGCAGCCCCGGGACAGGGTATGAAAAACTGTTTTTT TRBJ1-4 TRBV9 many TRBD1
CASGYRGGTEAFF TGTGCCAGCGGCTACAGGGGTGGCACTGAAGCTTTCTTT TRBJ1-1 TRBV2 . TRBD1
CASSQLSTLQETQYF TGTGCCAGCAGCCAACTCTCGACCTTACAAGAGACCCAGTACTTC TRBJ2-5 TRBV11-1 many .
CSVEVLEFNEQFF TGCAGCGTTGAAGTACTAGAGTTTAATGAGCAGTTCTTC TRBJ2-1 TRBV29-1 few .
CASGLVLGQFTEAFF TGTGCTAGTGGTTTGGTTCTTGGGCAGTTCACTGAAGCTTTCTTT TRBJ1-1 TRBV12-5 few .
CASSQYRGGEKLFF TGTGCCAGCAGCCAATACAGGGGAGGGGAAAAACTGTTTTTT TRBJ1-4 TRBV7-2 . TRBD1
CASSQGPEGNTIYF TGTGCCAGCAGTCAGGGACCAGAAGGAAACACCATATATTTT TRBJ1-3 TRBV6-5 . .
CSAAGQGARGTEAFF TGCAGTGCAGCGGGACAGGGGGCGCGGGGCACTGAAGCTTTCTTT TRBJ1-1 TRBV20-1 many TRBD1
CASSVVQGGVTGELFF TGTGCCAGCAGCGTAGTTCAGGGGGGAGTCACCGGGGAGCTGTTTTTT TRBJ2-2 TRBV9 . .
CASRKGRLDSGNTIYF TGTGCCAGCAGGAAGGGACGTTTAGACTCTGGAAACACCATATATTTT TRBJ1-3 TRBV6-2/TRBV6-3 . .
CASSLSWTGVHNEQFF TGTGCCAGCAGTTTATCTTGGACAGGGGTACACAATGAGCAGTTCTTC TRBJ2-1 TRBV27 . TRBD1
CSALAGTSSYNEQFF TGCAGTGCTCTAGCGGGGACGAGCTCCTACAATGAGCAGTTCTTC TRBJ2-1 TRBV20-1 . TRBD2
CAISERQGTGTGELFF TGTGCCATCAGTGAGCGGCAGGGTACTGGCACCGGGGAGCTGTTTTTT TRBJ2-2 TRBV10-3 many .
CSAREPGLAGTGELFF TGCAGTGCTAGAGAACCGGGACTAGCGGGCACCGGGGAGCTGTTTTTT TRBJ2-2 TRBV20-1 few TRBD2
CASSLWTGGLGEAFF TGTGCCAGCAGTCTATGGACAGGGGGCCTCGGTGAAGCTTTCTTT TRBJ1-1 TRBV12-3/TRBV12-4 . TRBD1
CASRLSGGRPDTQYF TGTGCCAGCCGTCTTAGCGGGGGCCGCCCAGATACGCAGTATTTT TRBJ2-3 TRBV28 few TRBD2
CASSQDNYNSPLHF TGTGCCAGCTCACAGGACAACTATAATTCACCCCTCCACTTT TRBJ1-6 TRBV18 . .
CAIRATAQTPEAFF TGTGCCATCAGGGCGACAGCCCAGACCCCTGAAGCTTTCTTT TRBJ1-1 TRBV10-3 . .
CASSGTSKQETQYF TGCGCCAGCAGCGGTACTAGTAAACAAGAGACCCAGTACTTC TRBJ2-5 TRBV5-1 many .
CSVLRDPSHGYTF TGCAGCGTTCTCCGGGACCCATCCCATGGCTACACCTTC TRBJ1-2 TRBV29-1 many .
CASSTTGTGHTDTQYF TGTGCCAGCAGCACAACAGGGACAGGGCACACAGATACGCAGTATTTT TRBJ2-3 TRBV28 . TRBD1
CASSAPDKEEQYF TGTGCCAGCAGCGCGCCGGACAAGGAGGAGCAGTACTTC TRBJ2-7 TRBV5-4 many .
CASSSQVGTGELFF TGTGCCAGCAGCTCGCAAGTTGGCACCGGGGAGCTGTTTTTT TRBJ2-2 TRBV7-3 . .
CATSKFPSPSNFGANVLTF TGTGCCACCAGCAAATTCCCGAGCCCATCTAATTTTGGGGCCAACGTCCTGACTTTC TRBJ2-6 TRBV15 . .
CASCWGAVTDTQYF TGTGCCAGCTGCTGGGGGGCCGTCACAGATACGCAGTATTTT TRBJ2-3 TRBV7-2 . .
CASSVTGTPQETQYF TGTGCCAGCAGCGTCACCGGGACTCCCCAAGAGACCCAGTACTTC TRBJ2-5 TRBV9 few .
CASIPHRGISTDTQYF TGTGCCAGCATTCCACACAGGGGTATAAGCACAGATACGCAGTATTTT TRBJ2-3 TRBV12-3/TRBV12-4 many TRBD1
CASSKQGAGGYTF TGTGCCAGCAGTAAACAGGGGGCCGGTGGCTACACCTTC TRBJ1-2 TRBV12-3/TRBV12-4 many TRBD1
CAISDGGAPSGNTIYF TGTGCCATCAGTGATGGGGGGGCCCCCTCTGGAAACACCATATATTTT TRBJ1-3 TRBV10-3 many .
CASSQRAGAKIGYNEQFF TGTGCCAGCAGCCAGCGAGCGGGGGCGAAAATTGGTTACAATGAGCAGTTCTTC TRBJ2-1 TRBV3-1 . TRBD2
CASSYTRGGTDTQYF TGTGCCAGCAGTTACACGAGAGGAGGAACAGATACGCAGTATTTT TRBJ2-3 TRBV6-5 few .
CASSSQGNEQYF TGTGCCAGCAGCTCCCAAGGAAATGAGCAGTACTTC TRBJ2-7 TRBV11-2 . .
CASSRRPPPDRELNSGNTIYF TGTGCCAGCTCAAGACGCCCACCCCCGGACAGAGAGTTAAACTCTGGAAACACCATATATTTT TRBJ1-3 TRBV18 . .
CASSLTASEQYF TGTGCCAGTAGTTTAACCGCATCGGAGCAGTACTTC TRBJ2-7 TRBV19 many .
CSVGQVGNEQFF TGCAGCGTAGGACAGGTTGGGAATGAGCAGTTCTTC TRBJ2-1 TRBV29-1 . TRBD1
CASSVQGMVTGELFF TGTGCCAGCTCCGTACAGGGCATGGTCACCGGGGAGCTGTTTTTT TRBJ2-2 TRBV25-1 few .
CASRPPRGGNTEAFF TGTGCCAGCAGGCCCCCCCGGGGAGGGAACACTGAAGCTTTCTTT TRBJ1-1 TRBV12-3/TRBV12-4 few .
CAWSPGTGGEFYGYTF TGTGCCTGGAGTCCCGGGACAGGGGGCGAGTTCTATGGCTACACCTTC TRBJ1-2 TRBV30 many TRBD1
CASSEVGRANGYTF TGTGCCAGCAGTGAAGTAGGCAGGGCCAACGGCTACACCTTC TRBJ1-2 TRBV25-1 few .
CATSDQGTNNNEQFF TGTGCCACCAGTGATCAAGGGACTAACAACAATGAGCAGTTCTTC TRBJ2-1 TRBV24-1 many TRBD2
CASRRPGPNTEAFF TGTGCCAGCAGACGCCCCGGTCCGAACACTGAAGCTTTCTTT TRBJ1-1 TRBV11-2 . .
CSVEERFSGIMDTQYF TGCAGCGTTGAAGAAAGGTTTAGCGGTATAATGGATACGCAGTATTTT TRBJ2-3 TRBV29-1 . .
CASSPASMNTEAFF TGTGCCAGCAGCCCCGCCTCAATGAACACTGAAGCTTTCTTT TRBJ1-1 TRBV3-1 many .
CSVEDGRSEAKNIQYF TGCAGCGTTGAAGATGGGAGGAGCGAAGCCAAAAACATTCAGTACTTC TRBJ2-4 TRBV29-1 . .
CASSYSPRTGNSPLHF TGTGCCAGCAGTTACTCCCCCCGGACGGGAAATTCACCCCTCCACTTT TRBJ1-6 TRBV6-6 few .
CASSPLTGGYEQYF TGTGCCAGCTCACCACTGACAGGGGGTTACGAGCAGTACTTC TRBJ2-7 TRBV18 few TRBD1
CASDLGSNQPQHF TGTGCCAGCGACCTGGGGAGCAATCAGCCCCAGCATTTT TRBJ1-5 TRBV19 few .
CSAEGGEMYEQYF TGCAGTGCCGAGGGTGGTGAGATGTACGAGCAGTACTTC TRBJ2-7 TRBV20-1 . .
CASSLVWDGDTIYF TGTGCCAGCAGCTTAGTATGGGATGGCGACACCATATATTTT TRBJ1-3 TRBV7-8 . .
CASSLRGGDAEAFF TGTGCCAGCAGTTTAAGGGGGGGTGACGCTGAAGCTTTCTTT TRBJ1-1 TRBV12-3/TRBV12-4 few .
CSAAQGASNSGANVLTF TGCAGTGCTGCACAGGGGGCGTCCAACTCTGGGGCCAACGTCCTGACTTTC TRBJ2-6 TRBV20-1 . TRBD1
CASSARESSEAFF TGTGCCAGCAGCGCAAGAGAAAGCAGTGAAGCTTTCTTT TRBJ1-1 TRBV7-8 few .
CASSVVSENTEAFF TGTGCCAGCAGCGTAGTGTCAGAAAACACTGAAGCTTTCTTT TRBJ1-1 TRBV9 few .
CASSLPGQGGTGELFF TGTGCCAGCAGCTTGCCGGGACAGGGGGGCACCGGGGAGCTGTTTTTT TRBJ2-2 TRBV7-9 many TRBD1
CASSYSLRGGHTEAFF TGTGCCAGCAGTTACTCACTCCGGGGGGGGCACACTGAAGCTTTCTTT TRBJ1-1 TRBV6-2/TRBV6-3 many .
CASSLGTGRTDTQYF TGCGCCAGCAGCCTTGGGACAGGGCGCACAGATACGCAGTATTTT TRBJ2-3 TRBV5-1 . TRBD1
CSVEDIVPGSTEAFF TGCAGCGTTGAAGATATTGTCCCAGGGTCCACTGAAGCTTTCTTT TRBJ1-1 TRBV29-1 many .